The clone carrying this TCR beta chain was detected once. Its antigen is not known. Sequence at one end of the junction differs from germline and may be a read error. TCRdb used MiXCR to reprocess the reads, holding one entry per CDR3 protein. The table shows over 120,000 distinct CDR3 sequences, with more than 25% occurring only once. CDR1 and CDR2 (germline): SGHAT, FQNNGV. The CDR3 spans 15 residues. This sample is drawn from a study of T cell repertoires in cytomegalovirus infection. Background on the study: It was recently identified HLA-C-restricted and well-studied HLA-B-restricted CMV epitopes that the study used.

Findings of the study overall: The ex vivo response was dominated by HLA-C-restricted CMV-specific TCR beta clonotypes.

The source of this sequence is a human donor in good health (CMV status not recorded). Some clones in this sample may be carry-over from other donors' samples. This sample comprised CD8+ T cells from cultured PBMCs, obtained from culture after CMV antigen stimulation. The chain employs TRBV11-2 and TRBJ2-3; 12 nucleotides agree with TRBD2. CDR3 protein: CTSSPLAGGTDTQYF. DNA of the CDR3: TGTACCAGCAGCCCTCTAGCGGGGGGGACAGATACGCAGTATTTT.